The 8 T cell receptor beta chains in this list originate from one sample, sequenced in a study of T cell repertoires in cytomegalovirus infection. Their target antigens are unknown. TCRdb reanalysed the reads using MiXCR and keeps one entry per CDR3 protein. This table has about 480,000 distinct CDR3 sequences, about 33% appearing once. The sample in question was cultured PBMCs, obtained from culture after CMV antigen stimulation. These TCRs come from a human donor in good health (CMV status not recorded). Some clones in this sample may be carry-over from other donors' samples.

The gene calls are TRBV5-4 and TRBJ1-6; no reliable D call. There are 12 residues in the CDR3. From germline, CDR1 is SGHNT and CDR2 YYREEE (reference sequence). Deletions cut 0 bases from V and 10 bases from J, with 5 bases between. The chain's CDR3 is CASSLEASPLHF. CDR3 bases: TGTGCCAGCAGCTTGGAGGCGTCACCCCTCCACTTT.

The chain links TRBV6-2 or TRBV6-3 to TRBJ2-1, with a tentative D call TRBD2 (5 bases). CDR1 and CDR2 (germline): MNHEY, SVGEGT. This CDR3 is built from 14 residues. V was trimmed by 7 bases and J by 7 bases, leaving 17 bases between them. The CDR3 sequence: CASTLSGDSNEQFF. The DNA of the CDR3 is TGTGCCAGCACTTTAAGCGGAGACTCTAATGAGCAGTTCTTC.

This sequence joins TRBV6-5 and TRBJ1-4; 8 positions match TRBD1. Germline CDR1 MNHEY, CDR2 SVGAGI. The CDR3 has 15 amino acids. With V trimmed by 2 bases and J by 7 bases, 6 bases remained unmatched. Here the CDR3 reads CASSYGDRGVEKLFF. CDR3 in DNA: TGTGCCAGCAGTTACGGAGACAGGGGCGTTGAAAAACTGTTTTTT.

J is TRBJ1-1 and V is TRBV15; 12 bases are a match to TRBD1. The CDR3 has 15 residues. Germline loops: CDR1 LNHNV, CDR2 YYDKDF (reference sequence). V dropped 5 bases and J dropped 5; count of bases not matched to a gene: 6. In DNA form, the CDR3 reads TGTGCCACCAGCGGAGGGGACAGGGGGCGGACTGAAGCTTTCTTT. Its protein is CATSGGDRGRTEAFF.

This chain joins TRBV6-6 and TRBJ1-5; D ambiguous. Germline lookup yields CDR1 MNHNY and CDR2 SVGAGI (reference sequence). The CDR3 length is 15 residues. Trimming left V 6 bases short and J 3 bases short, with 15 bases between. The CDR3 protein is CASSLLPTDNQPQHF. The DNA of the CDR3 is TGTGCCAGCAGCCTGTTGCCCACGGACAATCAGCCCCAGCATTTT.

The chain combines TRBV5-4 with TRBJ2-5; D possibly uses TRBD1 or TRBD2 (6 bases each). Trimming removed 4 bases at V and 6 bases at J, with 16 bases between. CDR1 and CDR2 (germline): SGHNT, YYREEE (reference sequence). This CDR3 is built from 14 residues. The chain's CDR3 is CASSREGGRQTQYF. The CDR3 DNA sequence: TGTGCCAGCAGCCGTGAGGGGGGCAGGCAGACCCAGTACTTC.

V usage is TRBV27 and J usage is TRBJ1-5; TRBD1 aligns across 8 bases. Germline-derived CDR1 and CDR2 are MNHEY and SMNVEV (reference sequence). The CDR3 covers 15 residues. V gave up 3 bases and J gave up 6 bases; unmatched junction bases: 7. The CDR3 sequence is CASSLGTGGAQPQHF. The CDR3 nucleotides read TGTGCCAGCAGTTTGGGTACAGGGGGGGCTCAGCCCCAGCATTTT.

This clonotype was picked up a small number of times. The rearrangement uses TRBV30 and TRBJ1-2; no definite D call. The CDR3 covers 16 residues. Trimming shortened V by 1 base and J by 4 bases, and 19 bases separated the two germline ends. The germline V gene has CDR1 GTSNPN and CDR2 SVGIG (reference sequence). The CDR3 is CAWSAYRAIRGYGYTF. The CDR3 DNA reads TGTGCCTGGAGTGCTTACCGGGCGATACGGGGCTATGGCTACACCTTC. The full variable domain, with the rest looked up from reference TRBV30 and TRBJ1-2, is SQTIHQWPATLVQPVGSPLSLECTVEGTSNPNLYWYRQAAGRGLQLLFYSVGIGQISSEVPQNLSASRPQDRQFILSSKKLLLSDSGFYLCAWSAYRAIRGYGYTFGSGTRLTVV.